The 31 T cell receptor beta chains in this list originate from one sample, sequenced in a study of blood T cell repertoires in COVID-19. The data were produced by immunoSEQ multiplex PCR, yet TCRdb's version contains in-frame clones alone and is incomplete. The sample has roughly 140,000 clones; 80% to 90% are singletons. Sequenced sample: peripheral blood. Receptors were obtained from a man in his 70s with acute or convalescent COVID-19.

V and J are TRBV20-1 and TRBJ2-7; TRBD2 agrees at 9 bases. The germline gives CDR1 DFQATT, CDR2 SNEGSKA (reference sequence). This CDR3 is 13 amino acids long. V dropped 3 bases and J dropped 2; count of bases not matched to a gene: 2. The CDR3 sequence is CSASPSGTYEQYF. CDR3 in DNA: TGCAGTGCTAGTCCTAGCGGGACCTACGAGCAGTACTTC.

This clone occurred a few times. The V gene is TRBV7-2, the J gene TRBJ2-1; 14 bases map to TRBD2. With 2 bases clipped from V and 7 bases from J, the junction kept 4 bases outside the gene matches. Germline V CDR1 and CDR2: SGHTA, FQGNSA. The CDR3 consists of 16 residues. The CDR3 DNA reads as TGTGCCAGCAGCTTATGGGGGACTAGCGGGAGAAATGAGCAGTTCTTC. Translation: CASSLWGTSGRNEQFF. The whole variable domain, remainder taken from reference TRBV7-2 and TRBJ2-1, is GAGVSQSPSNKVTEKGKDVELRCDPISGHTALYWYRQSLGQGLEFLIYFQGNSAPDKSGLPSDRFSAERTGGSVSTLTIQRTQQEDSAVYLCASSLWGTSGRNEQFFGPGTRLTVL.

V usage is TRBV28 and J usage is TRBJ2-3; D might be TRBD2 (5 bases). V was cut by 4 bases and J by 1 base, with 6 bases left in between. This CDR3 comprises 13 residues. Germline lookup yields CDR1 MDHEN and CDR2 SYDVKM. Here the CDR3 reads CASSSAGTDTQYF. In nucleotides, the CDR3 is TGTGCCAGCAGTTCAGCGGGCACAGATACGCAGTATTTT.

The rearrangement joins TRBV7-8 to TRBJ2-7; 11 bases fit TRBD2. Trimming cost V 2 bases and J 2 bases; bases outside gene matches: 11. Germline CDR1 reads SGHVS; CDR2 reads FQNEAQ. CDR3 size: 18 residues. The CDR3 reads CASSLRGLAGGTAYEQYF. CDR3 coding DNA: TGTGCCAGCAGCTTAAGGGGGTTAGCGGGAGGGACGGCCTACGAGCAGTACTTC.

This chain connects TRBV5-6 to TRBJ2-3; D unresolved. CDR3 length: 13 amino acids. CDR1 is SGHDT, CDR2 YYEEEE, per germline. With 0 bases removed from V and 4 bases from J, the gap between germline ends came to 6 bases. Here the CDR3 DNA reads TGTGCCAGCAGCTTGGGCAGTTCAGATACGCAGTATTTT. As protein: CASSLGSSDTQYF.

This clone has only a few counts. The gene calls are TRBV2 and TRBJ1-2; D remains unclear. This CDR3 region has 13 residues. Deletions cut 5 bases from V and 0 bases from J, with 7 bases between. From germline, CDR1 is SNHLY and CDR2 FYNNEI. The CDR3 loop is CASSRLANYGYTF. As DNA, the CDR3 is TGTGCCAGCAGTAGATTAGCTAACTATGGCTACACCTTC.

This clone was seen a few times. The CDR3: CASSEVGGQAYQPQHF. The DNA of the CDR3 is TGTGCCAGCAGTGAAGTAGGGGGACAGGCCTATCAGCCCCAGCATTTT. The genes are TRBV6-1 and TRBJ1-5, with 8 bases fitting TRBD1. The junction had 7 bases not matched to a gene; V was cut back by 1 base and J by 5 bases. Germline CDR1 and CDR2: MNHNS and SASEGT. The CDR3 length is 16 residues.

This clone was counted a few times. Different DNA sequences within this sample yield the same CDR3. The chain uses TRBV7-2 and TRBJ2-3; 7 bases fit TRBD2. Germline-derived CDR1 and CDR2 are SGHTA and FQGNSA. The junction had 2 bases not matched to a gene; V was cut back by 5 bases and J by 0 bases. The CDR3 sequence is 14 residues long. The CDR3 sequence is CASSLSGSTDTQYF. DNA for the CDR3: TGTGCCAGCAGCCTTAGCGGGAGCACAGATACGCAGTATTTT. Full variable domain (remainder filled in from reference TRBV7-2 and TRBJ2-3): GAGVSQSPSNKVTEKGKDVELRCDPISGHTALYWYRQSLGQGLEFLIYFQGNSAPDKSGLPSDRFSAERTGGSVSTLTIQRTQQEDSAVYLCASSLSGSTDTQYFGPGTRLTVL.

Regarding this clone: A read error may produce the germline difference seen at one junction end. The V gene is TRBV5-4, the J gene TRBJ1-4; a possible D gene is TRBD1 (5 bases). CDR3 size: 15 residues. Germline V CDR1 and CDR2: SGHNT, YYREEE (reference sequence). The CDR3 coding sequence is TGTGCCAGCAGCTTGGTTGCAGGGAATAATGAAGAACTGTTTTTT. It yields the protein CASSLVAGNNEELFF.

The sample holds a few counts of this clone. The J gene is TRBJ2-7, the V gene TRBV7-8, with 12 bases aligning to TRBD1. This CDR3 has 14 amino acids. Losses at the gene ends were 8 bases for V and 5 bases for J; bases not matched to a gene: 7. Germline V CDR1 and CDR2: SGHVS, FQNEAQ. The CDR3: CASARDRGLHEQYF. Here the CDR3 DNA reads TGTGCCAGCGCGAGGGACAGGGGGCTCCACGAGCAGTACTTC.

The chain combines TRBV6-6 with TRBJ2-1; TRBD1 might be the D (7 bases). Germline CDR1 and CDR2: MNHNY and SVGAGI (reference sequence). This CDR3 spans 14 amino acids. V was trimmed by 6 bases and J by 8 bases, leaving 17 bases between them. The CDR3 DNA follows: TGTGCCAGCAGGGAGGGACAGCAATTCCATGAGCAGTTCTTC. This translates into CASREGQQFHEQFF.

The table lists this clone with a few counts. The genes are TRBV9 and TRBJ1-6, with D perhaps matching TRBD1 (6 bases). Germline CDR1 SGDLS, CDR2 YYNGEE. V shed 7 bases and J shed 8 bases, with 16 bases lying between them. This CDR3 has 14 residues. The CDR3 protein is CASSRQAIDSPLHF. CDR3 nucleotides: TGTGCCAGCTCTAGACAGGCGATTGATTCACCCCTCCACTTT.

The chain recombines TRBV5-8 with TRBJ2-5; 10 bases match TRBD2. Trimming at V came to 7 bases and at J to 1 base, leaving 7 bases not matched to a gene. This CDR3 is 15 amino acids long. Germline values: CDR1 SGHTS, CDR2 YDEGEE. As DNA, the CDR3 is TGTGCCAGCGGCGGAGCGGGAGGGGGCCAAGAGACCCAGTACTTC. Encoded protein: CASGGAGGGQETQYF.

This clone appeared a few times. This chain links TRBV28 with TRBJ2-2; 9 positions match TRBD1. Germline-derived CDR1 and CDR2 are MDHEN and SYDVKM. This CDR3 region has 18 residues. V lost 10 bases to trimming and J lost 0 bases; unmatched junction nucleotides: 15. CDR3 bases: TGTGCCATCCCCGGGACAGGGACTAACCTATCGAACACCGGGGAGCTGTTTTTT. Its translation: CAIPGTGTNLSNTGELFF.

This clone was counted a few times. The chain employs TRBV2 and TRBJ1-4; D gene ambiguous. Germline loops: CDR1 SNHLY, CDR2 FYNNEI. The CDR3 consists of 13 residues. Trimming shortened V by 8 bases and J by 3 bases, and 10 bases separated the two germline ends. The CDR3 sequence: CASLGLSNEKLFF. Written as DNA, the CDR3 is TGTGCCAGCTTGGGCCTATCTAATGAAAAACTGTTTTTT.

The chain has TRBV27 and TRBJ1-4, with D maybe TRBD1 (5 bases). This CDR3 has 13 residues. From germline, CDR1 is MNHEY and CDR2 SMNVEV (reference sequence). V gave up 3 bases and J gave up 6 bases, with 8 bases separating them. CDR3 nucleotide sequence: TGTGCCAGCAGTTTGTGGGGGGATGAAAAACTGTTTTTT. This gives the protein CASSLWGDEKLFF.

The chain carries TRBV5-1 and TRBJ2-1; D is perhaps TRBD1 (6 bases). Germline CDR1 SGHRS, CDR2 YFSETQ. The CDR3 length is 15 residues. V lost 0 bases to trimming and J lost 4 bases, with 11 bases between them. The CDR3 is CASSLDDRIYNEQFF. The CDR3 nucleotides read TGCGCCAGCAGCTTGGATGACAGGATTTACAATGAGCAGTTCTTC.

Turning to this clone: This CDR3 is also generated by other DNA sequences in the sample. The chain has TRBV19 and TRBJ1-1, with unresolved D. Trimming left V 0 bases short and J 5 bases short, with 7 bases between. CDR3 length equals 13 residues. CDR1 LNHDA and CDR2 SQIVND come from the germline V gene (reference sequence). CDR3 amino acids: CASSIDRDTEAFF. The CDR3 DNA sequence: TGTGCCAGTAGTATAGATCGGGATACTGAAGCTTTCTTT.

This chain joins TRBV5-1 and TRBJ2-7, with TRBD1 matching 7 bases. The V and J ends lost 4 bases and 3 bases, in that order; junction bases with no gene match: 7. The CDR3 sequence is 14 residues long. Germline assignment: CDR1 SGHRS and CDR2 YFSETQ. The chain's CDR3 is CASSLRQGGYEQYF. Here the CDR3 DNA reads TGCGCCAGCAGCCTAAGACAGGGTGGCTACGAGCAGTACTTC.

The genes are TRBV24-1 and TRBJ1-5; TRBD1 matches 9 bases. Germline lookup yields CDR1 KGHDR and CDR2 SFDVKD. The CDR3 is made up of 16 amino acids. V was pared by 2 bases and J by 6 bases, with 7 bases of the junction left unmatched. The DNA for the CDR3 is TGTGCCACCAGTGATTCAGGGACAGGGTTGGGTCAGCCCCAGCATTTT. Translation gives CATSDSGTGLGQPQHF.

The chain recombines TRBV5-1 with TRBJ2-3; D ambiguous. Germline loops: CDR1 SGHRS, CDR2 YFSETQ. The V gene lost 0 bases and the J gene lost 6 bases, with 11 bases spanning the gap. The length of the CDR3 is 14 residues. DNA of the CDR3: TGCGCCAGCAGCTTGGGGCACGAGGCTGATACGCAGTATTTT. Encoded protein: CASSLGHEADTQYF.

V gene TRBV28 combines with J gene TRBJ1-3; 11 bases are a match to TRBD1. The CDR3 is 17 amino acids. Germline lookup yields CDR1 MDHEN and CDR2 SYDVKM. V shed 7 bases, J shed 2 bases, and the junction held 10 bases outside the gene matches. CDR3 region: CASTSYEGQGAGNTIYF. CDR3 sequence (DNA): TGTGCCAGCACCTCTTATGAGGGACAGGGGGCTGGAAACACCATATATTTT.

This clone has only a few counts. The chain uses TRBV28 and TRBJ2-7; 10 bases are a match to TRBD2. V was pared by 5 bases and J by 3 bases, with 7 bases of the junction left unmatched. The CDR3 contains 15 residues. CDR1 is MDHEN and CDR2 is SYDVKM in the germline V gene. The CDR3 bases are TGTGCCAGCAGTCTGGCCCGGACTAGCGGCTACGAGCAGTACTTC. This gives the protein CASSLARTSGYEQYF.

This clone was detected only once. The chain has TRBV7-2 and TRBJ1-2, with 9 bases fitting TRBD1. J gave up 6 bases and V 4 bases, and 3 bases lay outside the gene matches. Germline V gene data show CDR1 as SGHTA and CDR2 as FQGNSA. The CDR3 has 13 residues. The CDR3 nucleotides are TGTGCCAGCAGCTGGGACAGGGTGGATGGCTACACCTTC. Amino acids: CASSWDRVDGYTF.

V gene TRBV6-5 combines with J gene TRBJ2-2; 8 positions match TRBD1. Losses at the gene ends were 2 bases for V and 4 bases for J; bases not matched to a gene: 6. There are 16 residues in the CDR3. Germline CDR1 MNHEY, CDR2 SVGAGI. The CDR3 is CASSYQGAGGTGELFF. CDR3 coding DNA: TGTGCCAGCAGTTACCAGGGGGCTGGGGGCACCGGGGAGCTGTTTTTT.

A single count supports this clone. The CDR3 DNA follows: TGTGCCAGCAGTTTGCGGGGGGCCAACCGCGGCTACACCTTC. Its translation is CASSLRGANRGYTF. The rearrangement uses TRBV27 and TRBJ1-2; perhaps TRBD1 as D (6 bases). The germline CDR1 and CDR2 sequences are MNHEY and SMNVEV (reference sequence). CDR3 length equals 14 residues. The V end lost 3 bases, the J end lost 8 bases, and 16 bases lay between the germline ends.

CDR3 nucleotides: TGTGCCAGCAGCCCCGGGACTAGCGGGAGCGGAGATACGCAGTATTTT. Protein product: CASSPGTSGSGDTQYF. The chain uses TRBV6-2 or TRBV6-3 and TRBJ2-3; TRBD2 agrees at 14 bases. The CDR3 length is 16 residues. Losses at the gene ends were 6 bases for V and 5 bases for J; bases not matched to a gene: 7. Germline V CDR1 and CDR2: MNHEY, SVGEGT.

The rearrangement uses TRBV7-9 and TRBJ2-3; 12 positions match TRBD2. V dropped 2 bases and J dropped 0; count of bases not matched to a gene: 6. Germline V lookup: CDR1 SEHNR, CDR2 FQNEAQ (reference sequence). There are 18 residues in the CDR3. The CDR3 nucleotides read TGTGCCAGCAGCTTATCACTAGCGGGAGGTGGAAGCACAGATACGCAGTATTTT. It is translated as CASSLSLAGGGSTDTQYF. The whole variable domain, filled in from reference TRBV7-9 and TRBJ2-3, reads DTGVSQNPRHKITKRGQNVTFRCDPISEHNRLYWYRQTLGQGPEFLTYFQNEAQLEKSRLLSDRFSAERPKGSFSTLEIQRTEQGDSAMYLCASSLSLAGGGSTDTQYFGPGTRLTVL.

This rearrangement joins TRBV2 to TRBJ2-1; TRBD2 agrees at 10 bases. The V gene's germline CDR1 is SNHLY and CDR2 FYNNEI. The junction had 2 bases not matched to a gene; V was cut back by 3 bases and J by 0 bases. This CDR3 is built from 16 residues. CDR3 sequence reads: CASSDGLADSYNEQFF. The CDR3 nucleotides are TGTGCCAGCAGTGACGGACTAGCGGACTCCTACAATGAGCAGTTCTTC.

This clone was seen once. The V and J genes are TRBV19 and TRBJ2-3; 7 bases fit TRBD1. V trimming: 4 bases; J trimming: 3 bases; junction bases outside the gene matches: 4. Germline values: CDR1 LNHDA, CDR2 SQIVND (reference sequence). The CDR3 length is 14 residues. In DNA, the CDR3 is TGTGCCAGTAGTAGCCAGGGGGTTACAGATACGCAGTATTTT. Translation: CASSSQGVTDTQYF.

The chain is built from TRBV3-1 (or the pseudogene TRBV3-2) and TRBJ2-5, with TRBD2 matching over 7 bases. J lost 3 bases, V lost 6 bases, and 7 bases had no gene match. The CDR3 is 14 residues long. Germline values: CDR1 LGHDT, CDR2 YNNKEL (reference sequence). CDR3 residues: CASRHGGSKETQYF. The CDR3 bases are TGTGCCAGCAGGCATGGCGGGAGTAAAGAGACCCAGTACTTC.